The clone carrying this TCR beta chain showed up just a few times. TCRdb used MiXCR to reprocess the PCR reads, holding one entry per CDR3 protein. The table records about 510,000 distinct CDR3 sequences, around 21% of them present only once. This sample stems from a study of molecular identifiers for immune sequencing clone quantification. The origin of this receptor is a human donor in good health. Some libraries in this study had Jurkat cell RNA spiked in. The sample comprised naive CD8+ T cells from blood, with Jurkat cell RNA spiked in. The subset: FACS-sorted CD8+CD4-CCR7+CD45RA+ naive T cells.

As DNA, the CDR3 is TGTGCCAGCAGTTTATATCCAGGGGGCGATGAGCAGTTCTTC. Its protein product is CASSLYPGGDEQFF. This chain uses TRBV27 with TRBJ2-1; 8 bases agree with TRBD1. Per germline, CDR1 MNHEY and CDR2 SMNVEV (reference sequence). This CDR3 region has 14 residues. V shed 1 base, J shed 8 bases, and the junction held 4 bases outside the gene matches.